This TCR beta chain is from a study of T cells in Graves' hyperthyroidism and ophthalmopathy. Across the whole study: Peripheral blood was collected at initial diagnosis, before any treatment.

Trimming stripped 2 bases from V and 4 bases from J, with 10 bases between. The CDR3 extends over 14 amino acids. Germline-derived CDR1 and CDR2 are SGHTA and FQGTGA. A remark on this clonotype: Likely a read error: the CDR3 ends without its conserved phenylalanine or tryptophan.

Clinical symptoms, serum thyroxine and TRAb, thyroid ultrasound and orbital computed tomography were used for the diagnoses. TCR beta CDR3 region amplification was performed from RNA transcripts. A set of HTBI primers served as the primers for a first-round RT-PCR of the TCR CDR3. TCRdb used MiXCR to reprocess the multiplex PCR reads, holding one entry per CDR3 protein. The table shows roughly 500,000 distinct CDR3 sequences, with approximately 25% occurring only once. The material sequenced was blood. This sequence joins TRBV7-3 and TRBJ2-3; D possibly corresponds to TRBD2 (5 bases). The TCR was taken from a woman in her 30s with Graves' ophthalmopathy. The CDR3 sequence: CASSLLEGADTQYC. As DNA, the CDR3 is TGTGCCAGCAGCTTACTCGAGGGAGCAGATACGCAGTATTGT.